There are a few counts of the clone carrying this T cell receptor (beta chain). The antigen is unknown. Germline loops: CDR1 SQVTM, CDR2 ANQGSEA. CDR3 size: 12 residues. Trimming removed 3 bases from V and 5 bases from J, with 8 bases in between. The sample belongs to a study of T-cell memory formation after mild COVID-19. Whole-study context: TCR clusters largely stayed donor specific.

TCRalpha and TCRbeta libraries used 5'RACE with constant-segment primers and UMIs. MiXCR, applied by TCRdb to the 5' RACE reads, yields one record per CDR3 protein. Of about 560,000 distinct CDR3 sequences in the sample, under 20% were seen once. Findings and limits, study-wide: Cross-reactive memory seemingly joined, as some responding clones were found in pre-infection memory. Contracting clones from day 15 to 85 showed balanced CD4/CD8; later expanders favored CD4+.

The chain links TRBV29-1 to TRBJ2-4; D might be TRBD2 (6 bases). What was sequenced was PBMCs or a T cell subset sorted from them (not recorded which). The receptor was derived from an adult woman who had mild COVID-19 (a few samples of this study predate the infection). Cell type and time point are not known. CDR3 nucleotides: TGCAGCGTTGAGGGGGGTGAAAACATTCAGTACTTC. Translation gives CSVEGGENIQYF.